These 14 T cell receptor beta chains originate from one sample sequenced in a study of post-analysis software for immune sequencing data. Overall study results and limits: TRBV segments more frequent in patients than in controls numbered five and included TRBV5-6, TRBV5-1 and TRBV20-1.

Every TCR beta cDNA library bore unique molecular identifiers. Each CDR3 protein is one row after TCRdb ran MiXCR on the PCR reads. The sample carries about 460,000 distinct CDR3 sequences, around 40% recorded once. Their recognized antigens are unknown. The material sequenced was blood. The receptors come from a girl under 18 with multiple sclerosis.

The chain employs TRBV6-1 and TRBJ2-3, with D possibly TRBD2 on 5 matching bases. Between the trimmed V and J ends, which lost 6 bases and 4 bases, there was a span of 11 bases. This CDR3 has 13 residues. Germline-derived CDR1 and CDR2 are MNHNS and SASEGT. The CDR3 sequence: CASSEGVADTQYF. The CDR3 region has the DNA TGTGCCAGCAGCGAGGGAGTCGCAGATACGCAGTATTTT.

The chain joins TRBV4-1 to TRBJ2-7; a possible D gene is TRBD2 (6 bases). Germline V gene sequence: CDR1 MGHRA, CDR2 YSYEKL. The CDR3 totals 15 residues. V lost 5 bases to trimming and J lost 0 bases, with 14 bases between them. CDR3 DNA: TGCGCCAGCAGCGGAGGGCACGGAAGCTCCTACGAGCAGTACTTC. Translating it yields CASSGGHGSSYEQYF.

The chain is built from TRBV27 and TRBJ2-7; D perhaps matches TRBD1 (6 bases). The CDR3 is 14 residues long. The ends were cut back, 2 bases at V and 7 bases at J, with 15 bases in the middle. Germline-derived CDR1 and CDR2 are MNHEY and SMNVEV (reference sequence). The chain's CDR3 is CASSLDGAQGEQYF. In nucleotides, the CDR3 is TGTGCCAGCAGTTTAGACGGAGCCCAGGGGGAGCAGTACTTC.

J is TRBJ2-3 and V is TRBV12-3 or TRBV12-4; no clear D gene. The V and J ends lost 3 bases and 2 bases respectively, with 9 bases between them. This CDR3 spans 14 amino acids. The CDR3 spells CASSLIPLTDTQYF. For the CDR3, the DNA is TGTGCCAGCAGTTTGATCCCCCTCACAGATACGCAGTATTTT.

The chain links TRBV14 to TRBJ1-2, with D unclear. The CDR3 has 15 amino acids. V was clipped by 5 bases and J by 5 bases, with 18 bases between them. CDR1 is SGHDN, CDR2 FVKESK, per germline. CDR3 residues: CASSAFDTLEYGYTF. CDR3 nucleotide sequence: TGTGCCAGCAGCGCGTTCGACACCTTGGAATATGGCTACACCTTC.

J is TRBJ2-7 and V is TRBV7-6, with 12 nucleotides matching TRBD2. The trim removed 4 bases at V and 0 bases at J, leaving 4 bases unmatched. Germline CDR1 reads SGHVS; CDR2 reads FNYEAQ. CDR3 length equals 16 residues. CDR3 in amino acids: CASSSGLAGRSYEQYF. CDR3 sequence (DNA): TGTGCCAGCAGCTCCGGACTAGCGGGACGCTCCTACGAGCAGTACTTC.

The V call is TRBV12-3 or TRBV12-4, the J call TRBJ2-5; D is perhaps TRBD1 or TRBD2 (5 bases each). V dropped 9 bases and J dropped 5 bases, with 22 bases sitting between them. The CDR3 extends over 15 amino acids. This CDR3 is CASSRGSGQPETQYF. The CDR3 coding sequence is TGTGCCAGTAGTCGGGGCAGTGGACAACCGGAGACCCAGTACTTC.

For the CDR3, the DNA is TGTGCCAGCAGTTTAGGACTAGCGGGAGGGAATGAGCAGTACTTC. It encodes CASSLGLAGGNEQYF. J is TRBJ2-5 and V is TRBV6-5; 15 nucleotides align to TRBD2. The junction had 8 bases not matched to a gene; V was cut back by 4 bases and J by 11 bases. The CDR3 is made up of 15 amino acids. Germline-derived CDR1 and CDR2 are MNHEY and SVGAGI.

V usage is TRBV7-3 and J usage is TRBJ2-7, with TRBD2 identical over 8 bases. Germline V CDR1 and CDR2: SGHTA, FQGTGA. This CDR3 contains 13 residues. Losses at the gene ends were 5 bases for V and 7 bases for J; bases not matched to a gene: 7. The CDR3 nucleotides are TGTGCCAGCAGCCCCAGCGGGAGCAATGAGCAGTACTTC. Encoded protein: CASSPSGSNEQYF.

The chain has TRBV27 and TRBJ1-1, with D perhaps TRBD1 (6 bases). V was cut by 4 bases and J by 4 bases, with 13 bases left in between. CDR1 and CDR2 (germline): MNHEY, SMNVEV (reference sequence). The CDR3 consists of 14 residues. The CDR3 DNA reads TGTGCCAGCAGTTCCCCGGGACAACTCACTGAAGCTTTCTTT. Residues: CASSSPGQLTEAFF.

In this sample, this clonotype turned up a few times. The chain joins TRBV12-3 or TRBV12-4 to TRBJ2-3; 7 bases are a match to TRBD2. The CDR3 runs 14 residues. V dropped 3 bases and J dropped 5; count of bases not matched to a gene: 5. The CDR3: CASSLGGRGDTQYF. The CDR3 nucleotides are TGTGCCAGCAGTTTGGGCGGGAGAGGAGATACGCAGTATTTT.

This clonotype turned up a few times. The CDR3 region is CSARTNTATNEKLFF. For the CDR3, the DNA is TGCAGTGCTAGAACGAACACTGCAACTAATGAAAAACTGTTTTTT. The chain couples TRBV20-1 to TRBJ1-4, with no clear D. The germline CDR1 and CDR2 sequences are DFQATT and SNEGSKA (reference sequence). CDR3 length: 15 residues. The V gene lost 2 bases and the J gene lost 0 bases, with 10 bases spanning the gap.

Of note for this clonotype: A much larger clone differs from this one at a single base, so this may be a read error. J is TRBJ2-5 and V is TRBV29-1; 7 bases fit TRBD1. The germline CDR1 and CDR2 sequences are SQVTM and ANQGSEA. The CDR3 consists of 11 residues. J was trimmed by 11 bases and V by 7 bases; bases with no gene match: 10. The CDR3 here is CSGRGPSEQYF. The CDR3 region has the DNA TGCAGCGGAAGGGGGCCGAGTGAGCAGTACTTC.

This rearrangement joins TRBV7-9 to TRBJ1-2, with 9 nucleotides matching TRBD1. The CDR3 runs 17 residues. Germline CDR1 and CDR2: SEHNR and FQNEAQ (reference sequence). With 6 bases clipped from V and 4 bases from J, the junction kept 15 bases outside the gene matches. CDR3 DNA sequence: TGTGCCAGCAGTAATAACCACAGGGGGCAGCGGGGCTATGGCTACACCTTC. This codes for CASSNNHRGQRGYGYTF. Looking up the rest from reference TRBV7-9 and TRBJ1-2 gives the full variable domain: DTGVSQNPRHKITKRGQNVTFRCDPISEHNRLYWYRQTLGQGPEFLTYFQNEAQLEKSRLLSDRFSAERPKGSFSTLEIQRTEQGDSAMYLCASSNNHRGQRGYGYTFGSGTRLTVV.